This entry concerns a single T cell receptor (beta chain). Its antigen is undetermined. The data were obtained in a study of T cell responses to AZD1222 COVID-19 vaccine. Study-wide results and limits: Most donors were white British and more were female, and clonal diversity was possibly underestimated. Only six or seven AZD1222 recipients were seropositive at baseline.

This CDR3 is 14 amino acids long. The germline V and J ends were trimmed by 7 bases and 2 bases, with 14 bases remaining between them. From germline, CDR1 is LNHDA and CDR2 SQIVND (reference sequence). Clones were read by immunoSEQ multiplex PCR, and TCRdb kept only the in-frame ones, dropping some. The table shows some 140,000 clones, with 80% to 90% occurring only once. V and J are TRBV19 and TRBJ1-1; D is uncertain. Source: peripheral blood, taken 28 days after the second AZD1222 dose. This clonotype originated in an adult who received the AZD1222 COVID-19 vaccine. DNA for the CDR3: TGTGCCAGTAAGGTTCGCGAGGGAAACACTGAAGCTTTCTTT. It codes for CASKVREGNTEAFF.